What follows are 8 T cell receptor beta chains derived from one specimen sequenced in a study of CD8+CD57+ T cells in acquired aplastic anemia. Sequencing involved patients with CD8+CD57+ cell expansion previously shown by flow cytometry. Genomic DNA was employed as the template in profiling TCR beta VDJ and CDR3. From the reads, TCRdb called clonotypes with MiXCR, one entry per CDR3 protein. The sample lists 200,000 or so distinct CDR3 sequences, roughly 60% seen once, with 58% in the top ten. The material sequenced was sorted CD4+, CD8+, or CD8+CD57+ T cells (not recorded which) from PBMCs. These receptors came from a human donor with aplastic anemia.

Only one count was recorded for this clonotype. V is TRBV19 and J is TRBJ1-1; possible D gene TRBD1, 5 bases. The germline gives CDR1 LNHDA, CDR2 SQIVND (reference sequence). This CDR3 spans 14 amino acids. V shed 2 bases and J shed 1 base, with 8 bases lying between them. The CDR3 region is CASSIRDQNTEAFF. The CDR3 DNA follows: TGTGCCAGTAGTATAAGGGACCAGAACACTGAAGCTTTCTTT.

This clonotype appeared a few times. The chain employs TRBV7-9 and TRBJ2-5; D call uncertain. V was cut by 7 bases and J by 1 base, with 10 bases left in between. The CDR3 totals 13 residues. Germline CDR1 is SEHNR and CDR2 is FQNEAQ (reference sequence). In DNA, the CDR3 is TGTGCCAGCAACACCTTGACCCAAGAGACCCAGTACTTC. This codes for CASNTLTQETQYF.

The sample holds many counts of this clonotype. The CDR3 DNA follows: TGTGCCAGCAGGGCGGGGATTAGTACCGGGGAGCTGTTTTTT. Protein: CASRAGISTGELFF. The chain employs TRBV7-9 and TRBJ2-2; D is perhaps TRBD2 (6 bases). V lost 6 bases and J lost 5, with 13 bases in between. CDR1 and CDR2 from the germline V gene are SEHNR and FQNEAQ (reference sequence). CDR3 length: 14 amino acids.

Points on this clonotype: This may stem from a read error, because a much larger clone lies one nucleotide away. J is TRBJ1-5 and V is TRBV6-5; no firm D call. Per the germline V gene, CDR1 is MNHEY and CDR2 is SVGAGI. This CDR3 region has 12 residues. CDR3: CASSLFDQPQPF. The CDR3 DNA reads TGTGCCAGCAGTCTATTCGATCAGCCCCAGCCTTTT.

The chain joins TRBV19 to TRBJ1-5; TRBD1 might be the D (5 bases). V gave up 5 bases and J gave up 4 bases, with 15 bases separating them. CDR3 length: 15 residues. Germline CDR1 is LNHDA and CDR2 is SQIVND (reference sequence). CDR3 DNA: TGTGCCAGTAGTGACGGGGGGTACACTAATCAGCCCCAGCATTTT. It yields the protein CASSDGGYTNQPQHF.

The chain combines TRBV15 with TRBJ1-1, with TRBD1 as a possible D gene (6 bases). V lost 4 bases and J 4 bases, leaving 13 bases between the germline ends. The CDR3 is 14 residues long. Germline loops: CDR1 LNHNV, CDR2 YYDKDF (reference sequence). The CDR3 DNA reads as TGTGCCACCAGCAACCCGAGAGGGGGCACTGAAGCTTTCTTT. Protein: CATSNPRGGTEAFF.

In its sample, this clonotype was seen once. The chain recombines TRBV7-8 with TRBJ1-2, with unresolved D. CDR1 and CDR2 (germline): SGHVS, FQNEAQ. This CDR3 has 14 residues. V gave up 1 base and J gave up 8 bases, with 14 bases separating them. DNA for the CDR3: TGTGCCAGCAGCTTAGTTGGCCGTCGGGAAGGCTACACCTTC. Protein product: CASSLVGRREGYTF.

In its sample, this clonotype was seen once. The chain combines TRBV2 with TRBJ2-7; D is possibly TRBD1 (6 bases). The V end was cut by 5 bases, the J end by 2 bases, with 13 bases between. The CDR3 consists of 14 residues. Germline-derived CDR1 and CDR2 are SNHLY and FYNNEI. CDR3 sequence (DNA): TGTGCCAGCAGTTTACAGGGACCACCCTACGAGCAGTACTTC. This gives the protein CASSLQGPPYEQYF.